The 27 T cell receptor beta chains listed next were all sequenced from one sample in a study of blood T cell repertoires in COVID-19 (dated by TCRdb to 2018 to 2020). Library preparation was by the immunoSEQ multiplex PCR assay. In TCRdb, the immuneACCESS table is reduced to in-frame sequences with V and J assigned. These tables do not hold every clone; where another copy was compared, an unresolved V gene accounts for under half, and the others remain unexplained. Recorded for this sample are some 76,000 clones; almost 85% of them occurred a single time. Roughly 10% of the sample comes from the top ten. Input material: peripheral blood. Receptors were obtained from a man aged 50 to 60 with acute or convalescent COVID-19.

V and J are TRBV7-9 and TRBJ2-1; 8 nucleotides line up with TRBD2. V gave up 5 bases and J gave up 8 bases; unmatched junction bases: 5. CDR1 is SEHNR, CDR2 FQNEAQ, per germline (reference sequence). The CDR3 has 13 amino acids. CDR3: CASSAGGSDEQFF. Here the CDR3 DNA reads TGTGCCAGCAGCGCGGGAGGTTCCGATGAGCAGTTCTTC.

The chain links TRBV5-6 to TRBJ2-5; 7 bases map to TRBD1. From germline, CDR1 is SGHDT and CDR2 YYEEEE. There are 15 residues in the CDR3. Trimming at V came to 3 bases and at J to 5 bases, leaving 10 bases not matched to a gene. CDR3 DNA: TGTGCCAGCAGCTATAACAGGGGAATAGGGGAGACCCAGTACTTC. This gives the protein CASSYNRGIGETQYF.

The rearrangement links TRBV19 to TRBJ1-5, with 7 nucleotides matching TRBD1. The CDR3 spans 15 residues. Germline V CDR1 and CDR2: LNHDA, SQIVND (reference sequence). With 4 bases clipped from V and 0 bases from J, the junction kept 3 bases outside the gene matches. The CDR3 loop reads CASSRGTVSNQPQHF. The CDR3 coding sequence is TGTGCCAGTAGTAGGGGGACAGTTAGCAATCAGCCCCAGCATTTT.

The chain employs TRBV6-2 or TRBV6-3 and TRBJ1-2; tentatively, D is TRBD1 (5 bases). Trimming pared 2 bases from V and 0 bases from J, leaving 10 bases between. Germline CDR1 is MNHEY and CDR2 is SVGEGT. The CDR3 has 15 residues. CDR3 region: CASSYRTTTNYGYTF. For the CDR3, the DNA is TGTGCCAGCAGTTACCGGACAACTACTAACTATGGCTACACCTTC.

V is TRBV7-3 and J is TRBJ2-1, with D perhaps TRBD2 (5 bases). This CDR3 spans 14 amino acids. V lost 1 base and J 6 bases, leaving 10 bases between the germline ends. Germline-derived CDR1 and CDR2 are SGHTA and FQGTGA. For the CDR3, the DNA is TGTGCCAGCAGCTTAAACGCGGGCCGCAATGAGCAGTTCTTC. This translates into CASSLNAGRNEQFF.

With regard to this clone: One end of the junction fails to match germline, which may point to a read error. CDR3 region: CASSTGQLGNYDYTF. The CDR3 DNA sequence: TGTGCCAGCAGTACGGGACAGCTTGGGAACTATGACTACACCTTC. The chain joins TRBV7-9 to TRBJ1-2; 7 bases map to TRBD1. CDR1 and CDR2 from the germline V gene are SEHNR and FQNEAQ (reference sequence). CDR3 length equals 15 residues. Together with reference TRBV7-9 and TRBJ1-2, the CDR3 gives the full variable domain: DTGVSQNPRHKITKRGQNVTFRCDPISEHNRLYWYRQTLGQGPEFLTYFQNEAQLEKSRLLSDRFSAERPKGSFSTLEIQRTEQGDSAMYLCASSTGQLGNYDYTFGSGTRLTVV.

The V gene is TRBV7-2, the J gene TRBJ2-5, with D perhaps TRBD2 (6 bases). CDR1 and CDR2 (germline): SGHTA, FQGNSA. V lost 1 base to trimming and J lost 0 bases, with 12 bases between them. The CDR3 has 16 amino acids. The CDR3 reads CASSLGSWGDQETQYF. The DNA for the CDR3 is TGTGCCAGCAGCTTAGGGAGCTGGGGGGACCAAGAGACCCAGTACTTC.

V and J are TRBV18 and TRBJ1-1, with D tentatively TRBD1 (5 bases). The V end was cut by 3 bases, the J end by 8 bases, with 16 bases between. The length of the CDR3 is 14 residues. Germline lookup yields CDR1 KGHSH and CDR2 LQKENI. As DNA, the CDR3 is TGTGCCAGCTCACCTCACGGAGCAGGGTCGGAAGCTTTCTTT. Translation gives CASSPHGAGSEAFF.

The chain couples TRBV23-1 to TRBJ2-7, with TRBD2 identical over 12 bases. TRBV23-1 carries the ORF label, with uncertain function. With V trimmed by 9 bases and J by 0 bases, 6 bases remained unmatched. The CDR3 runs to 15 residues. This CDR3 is CARLLAGGSSYEQYF. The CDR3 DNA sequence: TGCGCCAGATTACTAGCGGGGGGCTCCTCCTACGAGCAGTACTTC.

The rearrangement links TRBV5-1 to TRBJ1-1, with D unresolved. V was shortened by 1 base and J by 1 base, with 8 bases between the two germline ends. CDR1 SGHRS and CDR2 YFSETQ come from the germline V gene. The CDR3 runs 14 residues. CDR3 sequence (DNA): TGCGCCAGCAGCTTGACAGCCACGAACACTGAAGCTTTCTTT. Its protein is CASSLTATNTEAFF. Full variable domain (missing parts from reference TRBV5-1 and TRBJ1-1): KAGVTQTPRYLIKTRGQQVTLSCSPISGHRSVSWYQQTPGQGLQFLFEYFSETQRNKGNFPGRFSGRQFSNSRSEMNVSTLELGDSALYLCASSLTATNTEAFFGQGTRLTVV.

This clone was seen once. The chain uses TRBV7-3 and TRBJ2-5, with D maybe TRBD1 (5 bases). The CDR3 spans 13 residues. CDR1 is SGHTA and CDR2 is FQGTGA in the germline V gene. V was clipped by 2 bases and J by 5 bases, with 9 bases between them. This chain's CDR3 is CASSLGARETQYF. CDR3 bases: TGTGCCAGCAGCTTAGGGGCCAGGGAGACCCAGTACTTC.

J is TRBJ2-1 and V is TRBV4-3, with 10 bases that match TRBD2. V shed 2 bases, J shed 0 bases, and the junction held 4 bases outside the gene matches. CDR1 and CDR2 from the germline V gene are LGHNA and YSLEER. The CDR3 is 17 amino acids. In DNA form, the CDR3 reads TGCGCCAGCAGCCAACTCTTAGCGGGAGGCTCCTACAATGAGCAGTTCTTC. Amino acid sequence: CASSQLLAGGSYNEQFF.

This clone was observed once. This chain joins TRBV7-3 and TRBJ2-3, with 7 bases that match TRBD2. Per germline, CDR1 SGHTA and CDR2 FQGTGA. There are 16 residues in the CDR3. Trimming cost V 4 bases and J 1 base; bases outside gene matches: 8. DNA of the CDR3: TGTGCCAGCAGCTCCCAGACTAGCCGCGGCACAGATACGCAGTATTTT. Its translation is CASSSQTSRGTDTQYF.

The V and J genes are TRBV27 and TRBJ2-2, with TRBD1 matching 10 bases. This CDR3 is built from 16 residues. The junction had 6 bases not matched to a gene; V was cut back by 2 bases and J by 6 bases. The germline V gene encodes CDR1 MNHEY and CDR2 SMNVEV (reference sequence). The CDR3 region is CASSLGGQGLSGELFF. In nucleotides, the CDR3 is TGTGCCAGCAGTTTAGGGGGACAGGGGTTGTCCGGGGAGCTGTTTTTT.

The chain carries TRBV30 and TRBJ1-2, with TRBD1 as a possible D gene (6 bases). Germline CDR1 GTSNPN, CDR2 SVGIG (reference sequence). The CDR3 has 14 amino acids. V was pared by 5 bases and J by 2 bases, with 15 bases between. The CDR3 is CAWRRPQGNYGYTF. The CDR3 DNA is TGTGCCTGGCGGCGCCCTCAGGGGAACTATGGCTACACCTTC.

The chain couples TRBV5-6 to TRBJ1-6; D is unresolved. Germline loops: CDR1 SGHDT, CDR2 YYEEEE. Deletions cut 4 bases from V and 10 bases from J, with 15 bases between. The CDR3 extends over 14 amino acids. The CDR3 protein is CASSQWVAGSPLHF. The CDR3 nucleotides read TGTGCCAGCAGCCAGTGGGTTGCGGGGTCACCCCTCCACTTT.

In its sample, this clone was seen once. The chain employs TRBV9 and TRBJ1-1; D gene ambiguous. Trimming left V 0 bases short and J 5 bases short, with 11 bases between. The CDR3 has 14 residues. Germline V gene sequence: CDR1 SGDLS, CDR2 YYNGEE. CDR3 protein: CASSVAQGGTEAFF. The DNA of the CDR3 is TGTGCCAGCAGCGTAGCTCAAGGAGGGACTGAAGCTTTCTTT.

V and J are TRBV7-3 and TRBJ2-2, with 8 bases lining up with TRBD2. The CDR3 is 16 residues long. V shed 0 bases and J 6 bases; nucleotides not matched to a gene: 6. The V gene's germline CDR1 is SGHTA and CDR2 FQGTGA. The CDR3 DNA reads TGTGCCAGCAGCTTAACTTCAGCGGGGGTGGCCGGGGAGCTGTTTTTT. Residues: CASSLTSAGVAGELFF.

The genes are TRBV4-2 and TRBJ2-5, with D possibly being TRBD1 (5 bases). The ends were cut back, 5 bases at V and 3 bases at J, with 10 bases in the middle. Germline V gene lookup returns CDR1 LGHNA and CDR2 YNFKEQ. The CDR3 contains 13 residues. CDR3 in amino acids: CASSARTKETQYF. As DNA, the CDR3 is TGTGCCAGCAGCGCCAGGACAAAAGAGACCCAGTACTTC.

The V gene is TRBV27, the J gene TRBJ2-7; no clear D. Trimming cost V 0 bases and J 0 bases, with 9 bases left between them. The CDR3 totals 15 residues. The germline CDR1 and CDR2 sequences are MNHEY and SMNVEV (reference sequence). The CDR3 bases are TGTGCCAGCAGTTTATCGGCGAGGTACTCCTACGAGCAGTACTTC. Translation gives CASSLSARYSYEQYF.

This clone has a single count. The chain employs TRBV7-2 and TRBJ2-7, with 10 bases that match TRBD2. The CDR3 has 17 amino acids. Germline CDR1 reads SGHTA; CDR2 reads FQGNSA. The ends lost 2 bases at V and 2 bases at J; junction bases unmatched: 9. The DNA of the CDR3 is TGTGCCAGCAGCTTATATTCTCGGAGCGGGAGGGCCTACGAGCAGTACTTC. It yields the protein CASSLYSRSGRAYEQYF.

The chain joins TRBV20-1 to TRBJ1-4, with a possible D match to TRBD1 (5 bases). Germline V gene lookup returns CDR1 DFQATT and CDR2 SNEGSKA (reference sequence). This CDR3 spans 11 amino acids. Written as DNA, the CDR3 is TGCAGCAGCGGGGCAGAAGAAAAACTGTTTTTT. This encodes CSSGAEEKLFF.

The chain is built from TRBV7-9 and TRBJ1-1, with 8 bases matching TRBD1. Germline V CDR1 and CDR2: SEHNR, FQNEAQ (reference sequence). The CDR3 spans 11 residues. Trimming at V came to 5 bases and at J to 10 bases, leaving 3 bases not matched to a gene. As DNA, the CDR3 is TGTGCCAGCAGCCCCGGACAGGGAGCTTTCTTT. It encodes CASSPGQGAFF.

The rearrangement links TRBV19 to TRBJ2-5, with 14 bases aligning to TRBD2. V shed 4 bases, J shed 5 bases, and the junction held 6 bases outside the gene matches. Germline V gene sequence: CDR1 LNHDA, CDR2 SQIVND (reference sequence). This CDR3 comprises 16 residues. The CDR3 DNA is TGTGCCAGTAGTAAGACTAGCGGGGGGGCCGGGGAGACCCAGTACTTC. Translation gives CASSKTSGGAGETQYF.

As DNA, the CDR3 is TGTGCCAGTAGTCCCGGGCCGGGACAGCTACTCTATGGCTACACCTTC. It codes for CASSPGPGQLLYGYTF. This chain connects TRBV19 to TRBJ1-2, with 7 bases fitting TRBD1. V lost 5 bases and J lost 4; bases outside the gene matches: 13. Per germline, CDR1 LNHDA and CDR2 SQIVND (reference sequence). This CDR3 spans 16 amino acids.

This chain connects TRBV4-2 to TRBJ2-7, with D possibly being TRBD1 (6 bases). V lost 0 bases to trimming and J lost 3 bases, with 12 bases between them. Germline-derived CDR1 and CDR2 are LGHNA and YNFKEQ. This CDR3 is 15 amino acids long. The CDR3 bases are TGTGCCAGCAGCCAAGAATGGTCAGGGGTCTACGAGCAGTACTTC. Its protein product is CASSQEWSGVYEQYF.

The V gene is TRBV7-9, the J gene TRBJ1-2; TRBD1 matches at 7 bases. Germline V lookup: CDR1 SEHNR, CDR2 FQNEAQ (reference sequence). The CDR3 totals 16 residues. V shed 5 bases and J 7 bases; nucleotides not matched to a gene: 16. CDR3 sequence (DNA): TGTGCCAGCAGCCGAACCAACAGGGGAAAGGCTCGTGGCTACACCTTC. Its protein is CASSRTNRGKARGYTF.